A single TCR beta chain is shown here with its context. Its specificity is unknown. The data were taken from a study of beta chain features in type 1 diabetes. Every isolated RNA sample was fully reverse transcribed, so sequencing captured expressed TCRB transcripts. Profiled with immunoSEQ multiplex PCR; TCRdb holds only in-frame clones, not every one. In the table there are over 150,000 clones, around 8% of which are singletons. Every donor provided one heparinised blood draw, which averaged approximately 120 mL. Study-level results: Researchers report that Type 1 diabetes patients had moderately but significantly shorter TCRB CDR3s across all four CD4+ subsets.

Trimming took 4 bases from V and 6 from J; bases not matched to a gene: 3. This CDR3 spans 13 amino acids. Germline CDR1 and CDR2: MNHEY and SVGAGI. The rearrangement joins TRBV6-5 to TRBJ1-2, with 9 bases fitting TRBD1. The sequenced material came from central memory CD4+ T cells from blood. This receptor was obtained from a man between 18 and 35 years old in good health. The CDR3 nucleotides read TGTGCCAGCAGTTCGCGACAGGGGGATGGCTACACCTTC. Protein product: CASSSRQGDGYTF.